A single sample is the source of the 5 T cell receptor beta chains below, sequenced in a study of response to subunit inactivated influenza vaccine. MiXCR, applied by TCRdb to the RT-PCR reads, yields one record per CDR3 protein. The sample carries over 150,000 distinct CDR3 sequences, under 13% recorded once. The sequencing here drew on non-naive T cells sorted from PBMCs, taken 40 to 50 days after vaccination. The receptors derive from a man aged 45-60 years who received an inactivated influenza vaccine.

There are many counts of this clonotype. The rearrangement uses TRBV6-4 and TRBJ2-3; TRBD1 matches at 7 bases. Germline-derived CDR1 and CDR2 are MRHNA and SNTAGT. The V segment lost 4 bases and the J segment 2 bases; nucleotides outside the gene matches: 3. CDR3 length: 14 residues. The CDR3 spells CASSGDSDTDTQYF. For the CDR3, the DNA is TGTGCCAGCAGTGGGGACAGTGACACAGATACGCAGTATTTT.

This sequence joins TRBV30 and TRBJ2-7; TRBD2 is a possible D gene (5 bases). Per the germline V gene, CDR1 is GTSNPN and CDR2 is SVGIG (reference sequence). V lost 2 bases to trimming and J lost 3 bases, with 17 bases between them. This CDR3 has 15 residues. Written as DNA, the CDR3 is TGTGCCTGGAGTCCCACAGCTAGCCGAATCTACGAGCAGTACTTC. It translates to CAWSPTASRIYEQYF.

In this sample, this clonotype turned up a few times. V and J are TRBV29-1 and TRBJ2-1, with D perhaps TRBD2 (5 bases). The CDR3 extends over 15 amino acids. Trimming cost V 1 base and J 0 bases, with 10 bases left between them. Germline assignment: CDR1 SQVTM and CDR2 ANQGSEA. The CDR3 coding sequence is TGCAGCGTTGAAGCGACTATGACCTCCTACAATGAGCAGTTCTTC. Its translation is CSVEATMTSYNEQFF.

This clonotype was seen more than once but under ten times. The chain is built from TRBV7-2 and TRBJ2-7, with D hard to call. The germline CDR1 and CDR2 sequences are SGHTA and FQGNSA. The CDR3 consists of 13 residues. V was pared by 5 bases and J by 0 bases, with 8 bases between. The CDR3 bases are TGTGCCAGCAGCCGAAATCCCTCCTACGAGCAGTACTTC. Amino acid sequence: CASSRNPSYEQYF. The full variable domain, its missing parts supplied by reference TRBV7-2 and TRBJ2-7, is GAGVSQSPSNKVTEKGKDVELRCDPISGHTALYWYRQSLGQGLEFLIYFQGNSAPDKSGLPSDRFSAERTGGSVSTLTIQRTQQEDSAVYLCASSRNPSYEQYFGPGTRLTVT.

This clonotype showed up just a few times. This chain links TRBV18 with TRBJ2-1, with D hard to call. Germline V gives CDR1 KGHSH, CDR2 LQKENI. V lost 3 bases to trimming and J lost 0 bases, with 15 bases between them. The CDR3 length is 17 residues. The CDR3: CASSPLPLGNSYNEQFF. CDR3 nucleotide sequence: TGTGCCAGCTCACCGCTCCCGTTGGGGAACTCCTACAATGAGCAGTTCTTC.